One T cell receptor beta chain is described in this entry. V was trimmed by 3 bases and J by 2 bases, leaving 8 bases between them. CDR1 is SEHNR and CDR2 is FQNEAQ in the germline V gene (reference sequence). The CDR3 is 14 residues long. This record belongs to a study of blood T cell repertoires in COVID-19. Assay used: immunoSEQ multiplex PCR; TCRdb lists only in-frame clones, some missing. The data show roughly 160,000 clones, roughly 87% seen once. Sequenced sample: PBMCs or T cells enriched from blood (not recorded which). J is TRBJ1-3 and V is TRBV7-9; TRBD1 is a possible D gene (5 bases). This sequence was found in a man aged 50 to 60 who had recovered from COVID-19. The CDR3 region is CASSFSGAGNTIYF. The DNA of the CDR3 is TGTGCCAGCAGCTTTTCGGGGGCTGGAAACACCATATATTTT.